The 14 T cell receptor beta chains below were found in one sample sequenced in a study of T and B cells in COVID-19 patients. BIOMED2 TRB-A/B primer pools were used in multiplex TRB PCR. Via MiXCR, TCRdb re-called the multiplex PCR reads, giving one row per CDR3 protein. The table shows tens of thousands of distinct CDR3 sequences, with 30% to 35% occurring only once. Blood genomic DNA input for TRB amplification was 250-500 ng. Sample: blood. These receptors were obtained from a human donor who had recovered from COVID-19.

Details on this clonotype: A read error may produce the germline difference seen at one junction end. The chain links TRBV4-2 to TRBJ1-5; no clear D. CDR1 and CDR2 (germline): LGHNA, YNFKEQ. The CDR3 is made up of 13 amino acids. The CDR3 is CASSYSENQPQHF. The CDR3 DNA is TGCGCCAGCAGCTATAGTGAAAATCAGCCCCAGCATTTT.

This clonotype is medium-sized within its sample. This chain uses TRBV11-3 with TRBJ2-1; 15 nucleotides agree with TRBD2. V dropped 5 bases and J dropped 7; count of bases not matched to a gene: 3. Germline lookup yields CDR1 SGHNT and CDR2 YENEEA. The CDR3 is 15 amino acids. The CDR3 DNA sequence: TGTGCCAGCAGCACTGGACTAGCGGGGGGGAATGAGCAGTTCTTC. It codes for CASSTGLAGGNEQFF.

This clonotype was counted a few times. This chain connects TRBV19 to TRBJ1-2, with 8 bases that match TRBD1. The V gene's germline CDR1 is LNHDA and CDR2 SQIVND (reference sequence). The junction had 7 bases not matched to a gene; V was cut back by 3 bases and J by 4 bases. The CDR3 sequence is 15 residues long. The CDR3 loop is CASSIRQGIGYGYTF. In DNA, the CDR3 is TGTGCCAGTAGTATCCGACAGGGGATCGGCTATGGCTACACCTTC.

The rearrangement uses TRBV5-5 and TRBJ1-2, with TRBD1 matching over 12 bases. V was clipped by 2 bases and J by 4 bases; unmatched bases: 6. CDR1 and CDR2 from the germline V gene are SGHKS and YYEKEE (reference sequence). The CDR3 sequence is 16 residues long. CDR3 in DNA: TGTGCCAGCAGCTTTCGGGACAGGGGGCTCGGCTATGGCTACACCTTC. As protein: CASSFRDRGLGYGYTF.

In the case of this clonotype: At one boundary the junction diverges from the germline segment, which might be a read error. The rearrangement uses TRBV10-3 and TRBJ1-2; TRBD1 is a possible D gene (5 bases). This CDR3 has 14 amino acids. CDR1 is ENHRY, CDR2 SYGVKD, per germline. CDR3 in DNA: TGTGCCAGCAGTACATTGGGGGAAGGAGAGGGCTACACCTTC. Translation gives CASSTLGEGEGYTF.

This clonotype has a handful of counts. The CDR3 here is CSASATGYEQYF. For the CDR3, the DNA is TGCAGTGCTAGTGCTACAGGATACGAGCAGTACTTC. The V call is TRBV20-1, the J call TRBJ2-7, with a tentative D call TRBD1 (5 bases). Between the trimmed V and J ends, which lost 3 bases and 4 bases, there was a span of 10 bases. From germline, CDR1 is DFQATT and CDR2 SNEGSKA (reference sequence). The CDR3 runs to 12 residues.

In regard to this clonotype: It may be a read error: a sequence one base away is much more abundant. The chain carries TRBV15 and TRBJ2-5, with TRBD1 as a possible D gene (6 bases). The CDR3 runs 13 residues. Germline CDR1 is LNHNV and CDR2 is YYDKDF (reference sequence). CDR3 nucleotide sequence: TGTGCCACCAGCAGAGATAAGGGGGAGACCCGGTACTTC. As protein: CATSRDKGETRYF.

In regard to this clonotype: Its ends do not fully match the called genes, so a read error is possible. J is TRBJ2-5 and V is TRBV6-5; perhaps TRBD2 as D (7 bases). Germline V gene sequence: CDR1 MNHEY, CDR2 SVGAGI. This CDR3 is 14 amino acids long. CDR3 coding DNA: TGTGCCATCAGTGATTTGAGGGGGGGGGAGACCCAGTACTTC. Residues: CAISDLRGGETQYF.

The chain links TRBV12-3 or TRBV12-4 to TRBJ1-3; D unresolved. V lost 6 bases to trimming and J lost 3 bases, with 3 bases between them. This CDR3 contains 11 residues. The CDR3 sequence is CASSHGNTIYF. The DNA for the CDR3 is TGTGCCAGCAGCCATGGAAACACCATATATTTT.

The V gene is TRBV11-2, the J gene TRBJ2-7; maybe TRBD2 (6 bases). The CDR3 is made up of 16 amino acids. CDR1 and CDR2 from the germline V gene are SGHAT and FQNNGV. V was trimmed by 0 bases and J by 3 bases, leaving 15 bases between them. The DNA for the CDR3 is TGTGCCAGCAGCTTAGATCGAGCGGGCAAATACTACGAGCAGTACTTC. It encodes CASSLDRAGKYYEQYF. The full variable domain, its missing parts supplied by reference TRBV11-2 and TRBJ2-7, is EAGVAQSPRYKIIEKRQSVAFWCNPISGHATLYWYQQILGQGPKLLIQFQNNGVVDDSQLPKDRFSAERLKGVDSTLKIQPAKLEDSAVYLCASSLDRAGKYYEQYFGPGTRLTVT.

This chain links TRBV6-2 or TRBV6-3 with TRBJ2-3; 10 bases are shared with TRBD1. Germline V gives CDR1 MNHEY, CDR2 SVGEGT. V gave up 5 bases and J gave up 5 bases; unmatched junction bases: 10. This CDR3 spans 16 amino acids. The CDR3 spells CASSPRPGQGRDTQYF. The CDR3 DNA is TGTGCCAGCAGTCCCCGCCCGGGACAGGGGCGAGATACGCAGTATTTT.

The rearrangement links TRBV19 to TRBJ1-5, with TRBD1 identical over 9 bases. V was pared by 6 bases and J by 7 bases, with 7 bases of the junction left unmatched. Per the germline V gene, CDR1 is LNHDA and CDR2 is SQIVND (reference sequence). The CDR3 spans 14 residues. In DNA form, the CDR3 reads TGTGCCAGTAGCCCGGGACAGGGAAACCAGCCCCAGCATTTT. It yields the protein CASSPGQGNQPQHF.

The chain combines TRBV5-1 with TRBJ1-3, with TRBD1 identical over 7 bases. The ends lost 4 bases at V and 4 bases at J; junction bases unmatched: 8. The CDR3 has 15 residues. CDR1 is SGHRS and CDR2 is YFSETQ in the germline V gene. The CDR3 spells CASSAPGQRGNTIYF. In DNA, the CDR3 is TGCGCCAGCAGCGCGCCGGGACAGAGAGGAAACACCATATATTTT. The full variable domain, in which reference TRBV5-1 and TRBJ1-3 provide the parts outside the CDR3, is KAGVTQTPRYLIKTRGQQVTLSCSPISGHRSVSWYQQTPGQGLQFLFEYFSETQRNKGNFPGRFSGRQFSNSRSEMNVSTLELGDSALYLCASSAPGQRGNTIYFGEGSWLTVV.

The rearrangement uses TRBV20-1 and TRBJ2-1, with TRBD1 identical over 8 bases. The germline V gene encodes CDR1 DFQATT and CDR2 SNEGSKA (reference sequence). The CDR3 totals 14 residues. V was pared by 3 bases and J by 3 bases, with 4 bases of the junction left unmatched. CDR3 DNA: TGCAGTGCTAGTGGGGACAGGAGCTACAATGAGCAGTTCTTC. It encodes CSASGDRSYNEQFF.